The subject of this entry is one T cell receptor (beta chain). Its antigen is currently unknown. Some clones are missing from TCRdb's copy, which holds only in-frame ones; the method was immunoSEQ multiplex PCR. Here the sample spans about 36,000 clones, 81% being singletons. Per the germline V gene, CDR1 is SGHTA and CDR2 is FQGNSA. This CDR3 region has 15 residues. The ends lost 5 bases at V and 4 bases at J; junction bases unmatched: 8. The entry originates in a study of a mutant IDH1 vaccine in newly diagnosed glioma. Study context: Patients received vaccination from 4-6 weeks after radiotherapy alone, or with temozolomide cycles. Most patients had radiochemotherapy with temozolomide before enrollment; others had one alone. Treated patients were about 60% male, about 40% female, mean age 40.4 years.

Time point specified: week 5, during vaccination. The content of each vaccine dose was 300 ug of mutant IDH1 20-mer peptide, and topical imiquimod accompanied it. Patients carried new grade 3 or 4 IDH1-mutant astrocytomas lacking nuclear ATRX. This rearrangement joins TRBV7-2 to TRBJ2-3; 8 bases are a match to TRBD2. The material was PBMCs, obtained from a glioma patient whose treatment included an IDH1 peptide vaccine. This receptor was obtained from a man in his fifties or sixties with glioma. The CDR3 DNA is TGTGCCAGCAGCCGTAGCGGGACCGTCGCAGATACGCAGTATTTT. It translates to CASSRSGTVADTQYF.